This T cell receptor (beta chain) stems from a study of blood T cells in healthy people across ages. It was with a sample-barcoded 5' primer and a J-beta primer mix that a second PCR of roughly 7 to 12 cycles was run. Via MiXCR, TCRdb re-called the 5' RACE reads, giving one row per CDR3 protein. The table includes more than 600,000 distinct CDR3 sequences, roughly 25% detected once. In its sample, this clonotype was seen a few times. CDR1 is DFQATT, CDR2 SNEGSKA, per germline (reference sequence). CDR3 length: 13 residues. V gave up 5 bases and J gave up 8 bases, with 15 bases separating them. The same sample was also studied in work on T cells of mothers and their children.

Input material: blood. The source of this sequence is a boy between 10 and 17 years old in good health. The chain has TRBV20-1 and TRBJ1-4; D remains ambiguous. This CDR3 reads CSASPGTREKLFF. CDR3 nucleotides: TGCAGTGCTTCCCCGGGCACCAGGGAAAAACTGTTTTTT.